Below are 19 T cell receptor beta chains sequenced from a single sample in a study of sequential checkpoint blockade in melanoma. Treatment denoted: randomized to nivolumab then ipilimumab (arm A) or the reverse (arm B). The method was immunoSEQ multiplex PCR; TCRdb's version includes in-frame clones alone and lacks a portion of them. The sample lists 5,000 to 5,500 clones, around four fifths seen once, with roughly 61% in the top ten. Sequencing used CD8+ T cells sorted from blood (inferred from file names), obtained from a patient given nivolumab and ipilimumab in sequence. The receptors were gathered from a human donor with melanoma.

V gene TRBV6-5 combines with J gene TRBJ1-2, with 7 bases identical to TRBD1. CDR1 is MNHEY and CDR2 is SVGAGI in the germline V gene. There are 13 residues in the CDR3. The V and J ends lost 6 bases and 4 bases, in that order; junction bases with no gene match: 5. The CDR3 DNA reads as TGTGCCAGCAGCCTGGGACAGATCTATGGCTACACCTTC. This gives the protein CASSLGQIYGYTF.

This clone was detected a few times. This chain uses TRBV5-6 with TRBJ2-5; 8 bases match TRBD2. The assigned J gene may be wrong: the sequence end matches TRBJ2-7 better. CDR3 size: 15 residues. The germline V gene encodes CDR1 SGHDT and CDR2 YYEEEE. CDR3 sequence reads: CASSLNGGAYYEQYF. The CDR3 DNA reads TGTGCCAGCAGCTTGAACGGGGGGGCCTACTACGAGCAGTACTTC.

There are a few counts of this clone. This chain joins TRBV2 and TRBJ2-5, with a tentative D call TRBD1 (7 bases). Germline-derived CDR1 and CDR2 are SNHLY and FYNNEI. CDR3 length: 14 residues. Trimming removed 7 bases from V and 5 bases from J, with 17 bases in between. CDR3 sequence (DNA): TGTGCCAGCACCTTCTCAGGGGGGCAGGAGACCCAGTACTTC. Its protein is CASTFSGGQETQYF.

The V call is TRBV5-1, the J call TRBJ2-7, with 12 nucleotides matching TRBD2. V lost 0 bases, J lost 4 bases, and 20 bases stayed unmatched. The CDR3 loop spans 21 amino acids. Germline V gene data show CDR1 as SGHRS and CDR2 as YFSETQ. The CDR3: CASSLAGGSTSGGPIRYEQYF. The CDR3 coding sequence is TGCGCCAGCAGCTTGGCAGGAGGTTCGACTAGCGGGGGACCCATACGTTACGAGCAGTACTTC.

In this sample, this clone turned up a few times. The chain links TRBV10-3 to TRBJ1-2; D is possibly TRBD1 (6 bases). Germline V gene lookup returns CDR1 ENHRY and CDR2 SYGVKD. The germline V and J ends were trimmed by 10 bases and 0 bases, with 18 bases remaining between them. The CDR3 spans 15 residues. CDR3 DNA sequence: TGTGCCACCGCCGGACAGCAACTTTCTAACTATGGCTACACCTTC. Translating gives CATAGQQLSNYGYTF.

CDR3 sequence (DNA): TGCGCCAGCAGTCAGACAGGGGGCGGCCCAACAACTAACTATGGCTACACCTTC. It encodes CASSQTGGGPTTNYGYTF. V is TRBV23-1 and J is TRBJ1-2; 10 bases agree with TRBD1. TRBV23-1 qualifies as an ORF whose function is uncertain. The CDR3 covers 18 residues. With 3 bases clipped from V and 0 bases from J, the junction kept 10 bases outside the gene matches.

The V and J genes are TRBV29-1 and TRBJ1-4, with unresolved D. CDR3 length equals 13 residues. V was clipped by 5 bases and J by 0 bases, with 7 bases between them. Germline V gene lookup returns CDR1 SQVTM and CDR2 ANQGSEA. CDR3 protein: CSVLFATNEKLFF. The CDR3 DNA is TGCAGCGTTTTATTTGCAACTAATGAAAAACTGTTTTTT.

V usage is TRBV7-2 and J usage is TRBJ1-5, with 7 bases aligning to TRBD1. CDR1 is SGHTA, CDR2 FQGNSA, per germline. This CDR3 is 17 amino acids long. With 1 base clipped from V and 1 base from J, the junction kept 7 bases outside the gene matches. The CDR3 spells CASSLEGAGGSNQPQHF. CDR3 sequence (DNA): TGTGCCAGCAGCTTAGAGGGGGCAGGGGGGAGCAATCAGCCCCAGCATTTT.

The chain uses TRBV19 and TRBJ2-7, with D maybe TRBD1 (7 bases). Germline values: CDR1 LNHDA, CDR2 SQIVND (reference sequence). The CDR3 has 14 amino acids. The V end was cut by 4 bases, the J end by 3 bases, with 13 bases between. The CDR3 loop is CASSSMQGGYEQYF. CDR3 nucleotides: TGTGCCAGTAGTAGCATGCAGGGGGGCTACGAGCAGTACTTC.

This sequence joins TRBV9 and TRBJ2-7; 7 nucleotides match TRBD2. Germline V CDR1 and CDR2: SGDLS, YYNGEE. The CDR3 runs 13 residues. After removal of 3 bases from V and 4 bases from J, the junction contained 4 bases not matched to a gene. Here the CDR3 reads CASSESGGYEQYF. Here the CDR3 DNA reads TGTGCCAGCAGCGAATCCGGGGGGTACGAGCAGTACTTC.

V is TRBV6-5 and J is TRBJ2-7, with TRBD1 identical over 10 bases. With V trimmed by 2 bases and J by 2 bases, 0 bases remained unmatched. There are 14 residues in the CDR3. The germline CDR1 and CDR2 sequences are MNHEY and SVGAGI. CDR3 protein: CASSYGTGAYEQYF. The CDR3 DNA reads TGTGCCAGCAGTTACGGGACAGGGGCCTACGAGCAGTACTTC.

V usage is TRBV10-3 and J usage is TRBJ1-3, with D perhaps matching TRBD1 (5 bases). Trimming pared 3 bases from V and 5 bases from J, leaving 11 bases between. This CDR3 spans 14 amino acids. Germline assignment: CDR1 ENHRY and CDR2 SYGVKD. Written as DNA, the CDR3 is TGTGCCATCAGTGACCTTGGACACAGAAACACCATATATTTT. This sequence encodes CAISDLGHRNTIYF.

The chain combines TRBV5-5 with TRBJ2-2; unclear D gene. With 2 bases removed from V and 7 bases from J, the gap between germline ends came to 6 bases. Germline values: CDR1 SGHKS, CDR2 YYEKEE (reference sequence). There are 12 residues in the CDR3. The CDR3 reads CASSFIGGELFF. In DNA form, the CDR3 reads TGTGCCAGCAGCTTTATCGGCGGGGAGCTGTTTTTT.

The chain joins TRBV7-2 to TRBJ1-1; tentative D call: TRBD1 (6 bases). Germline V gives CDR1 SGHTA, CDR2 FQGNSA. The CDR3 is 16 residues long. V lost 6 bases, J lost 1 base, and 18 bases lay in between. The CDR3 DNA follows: TGTGCCAGCAGAGTTTCGCCCGGGACAAGGAACACTGAAGCTTTCTTT. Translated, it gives CASRVSPGTRNTEAFF.

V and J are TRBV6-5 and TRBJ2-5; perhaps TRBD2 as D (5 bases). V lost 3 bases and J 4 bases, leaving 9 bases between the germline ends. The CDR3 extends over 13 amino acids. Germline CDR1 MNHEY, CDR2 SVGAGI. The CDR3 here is CASSYSGGETQYF. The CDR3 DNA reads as TGTGCCAGCAGTTATTCCGGAGGAGAGACCCAGTACTTC.

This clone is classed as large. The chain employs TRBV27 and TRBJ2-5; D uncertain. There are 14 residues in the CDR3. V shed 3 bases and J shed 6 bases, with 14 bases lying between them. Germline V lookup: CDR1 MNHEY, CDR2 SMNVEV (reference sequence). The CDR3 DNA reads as TGTGCCAGCAGTTTGGGTAGCTCGCCAAAGACCCAGTACTTC. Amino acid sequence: CASSLGSSPKTQYF.

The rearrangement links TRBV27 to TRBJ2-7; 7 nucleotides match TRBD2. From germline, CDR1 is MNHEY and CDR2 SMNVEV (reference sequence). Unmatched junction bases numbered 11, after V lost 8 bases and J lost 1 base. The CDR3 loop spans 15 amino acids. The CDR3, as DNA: TGTGCCAGCGCCTACGGACGGGGGGTTTCCTACGAGCAGTACTTC. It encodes CASAYGRGVSYEQYF.

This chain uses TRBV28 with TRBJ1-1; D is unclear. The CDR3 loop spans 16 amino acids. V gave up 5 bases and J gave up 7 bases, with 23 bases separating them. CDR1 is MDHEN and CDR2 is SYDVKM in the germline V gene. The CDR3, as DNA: TGTGCCAGCAGTCCGTTCCCGTGGGGTCGAGGGAGTGAAGCTTTCTTT. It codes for CASSPFPWGRGSEAFF. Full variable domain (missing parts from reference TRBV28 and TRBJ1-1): DVKVTQSSRYLVKRTGEKVFLECVQDMDHENMFWYRQDPGLGLRLIYFSYDVKMKEKGDIPEGYSVSREKKERFSLILESASTNQTSMYLCASSPFPWGRGSEAFFGQGTRLTVV.

The CDR3 here is CASSRLVQTNEKLFF. CDR3 in DNA: TGTGCCAGCAGCCGTTTAGTACAGACCAATGAAAAACTGTTTTTT. This chain joins TRBV4-2 and TRBJ1-4, with no clear D. The CDR3 sequence is 15 residues long. Looked up from germline, CDR1 is LGHNA and CDR2 is YNFKEQ. Trimming removed 4 bases from V and 5 bases from J, with 14 bases in between.